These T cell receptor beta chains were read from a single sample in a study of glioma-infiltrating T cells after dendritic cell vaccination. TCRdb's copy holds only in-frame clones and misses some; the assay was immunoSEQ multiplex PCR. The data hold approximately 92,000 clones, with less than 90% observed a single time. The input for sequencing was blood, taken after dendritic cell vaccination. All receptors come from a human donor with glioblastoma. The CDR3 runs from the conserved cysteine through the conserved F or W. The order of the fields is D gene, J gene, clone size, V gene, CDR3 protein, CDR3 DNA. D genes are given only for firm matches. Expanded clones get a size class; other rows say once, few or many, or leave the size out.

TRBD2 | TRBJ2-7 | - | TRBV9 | CASSVGSGNSYEQYF | TGTGCCAGCAGCGTAGGTAGCGGGAACTCCTACGAGCAGTACTTC
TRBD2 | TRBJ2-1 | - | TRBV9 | CASSVGKLGVSGSSYNEQFF | TGTGCCAGCAGCGTAGGAAAGCTCGGAGTTAGCGGGAGTTCCTACAATGAGCAGTTCTTC
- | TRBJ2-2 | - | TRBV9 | CASSAFNTGELFF | TGTGCCAGCAGCGCATTTAACACCGGGGAGCTGTTTTTT
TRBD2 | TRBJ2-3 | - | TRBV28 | CASSLSGLAGVTDTQYF | TGTGCCAGCAGTTTATCGGGACTAGCGGGGGTCACAGATACGCAGTATTTT
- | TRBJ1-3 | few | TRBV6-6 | CASSYSRDGNTIYF | TGTGCCAGCAGTTACAGCAGGGATGGAAACACCATATATTTT
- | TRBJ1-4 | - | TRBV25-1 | CASSESLGAQNEKLFF | TGTGCCAGCAGTGAATCTTTAGGGGCCCAAAATGAAAAACTGTTTTTT
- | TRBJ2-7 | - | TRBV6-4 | CASSGQGFDEQYF | TGTGCCAGCAGTGGGCAGGGGTTCGACGAGCAGTACTTC
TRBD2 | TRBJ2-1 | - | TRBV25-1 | CASSDPRLAEINEQFF | TGTGCCAGCAGTGACCCCAGACTAGCGGAAATCAATGAGCAGTTCTTC
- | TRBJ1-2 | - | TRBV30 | CAWSVLDRPDYGYTF | TGTGCCTGGAGTGTTTTAGACAGACCCGACTATGGCTACACCTTC
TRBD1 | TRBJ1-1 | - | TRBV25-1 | CASISDRDRGLYTEAFF | TGTGCCAGCATATCCGATCGGGACAGGGGATTATACACTGAAGCTTTCTTT
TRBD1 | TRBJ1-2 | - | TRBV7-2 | CASSRQGSYTF | TGTGCCAGCAGCCGACAGGGGAGCTACACCTTC
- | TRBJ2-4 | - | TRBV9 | CASSVGADVLGKNIQYF | TGTGCCAGCAGCGTAGGGGCCGACGTTCTCGGCAAAAACATTCAGTACTTC
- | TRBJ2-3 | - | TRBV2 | CASRVPGTSSTDTQYF | TGTGCCAGCAGGGTTCCCGGGACATCTAGCACAGATACGCAGTATTTT
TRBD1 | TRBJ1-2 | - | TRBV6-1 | CASRIPGTGGSGYTF | TGTGCCAGCAGAATCCCCGGGACAGGGGGTAGTGGCTACACCTTC
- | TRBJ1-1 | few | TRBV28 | CASSSLLGPGFF | TGTGCCAGCAGTTCCCTCCTCGGCCCCGGGTTCTTT
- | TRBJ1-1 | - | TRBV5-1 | CASSTGQNTEAFF | TGCGCCAGCAGCACCGGACAAAACACTGAAGCTTTCTTT
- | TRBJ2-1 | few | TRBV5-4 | CASRAGVYNEQFF | TGTGCCAGCAGGGCAGGGGTCTACAATGAGCAGTTCTTC
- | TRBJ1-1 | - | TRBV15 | CATSRGGIQRNTEAFF | TGTGCCACCAGCAGGGGGGGAATACAGAGGAACACTGAAGCTTTCTTT
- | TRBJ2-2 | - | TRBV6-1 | CASSEGRRGLFF | TGTGCCAGCTCGGAGGGGAGACGGGGGCTGTTTTTT
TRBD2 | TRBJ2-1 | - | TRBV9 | CASSVGGGGPISEQFF | TGTGCCAGCAGCGTCGGGGGGGGAGGGCCAATAAGTGAGCAGTTCTTC
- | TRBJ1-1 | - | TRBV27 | CASSFSEDLNTEAFF | TGTGCCAGCAGTTTTAGCGAGGATCTGAACACTGAAGCTTTCTTT
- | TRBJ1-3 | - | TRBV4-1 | CASSQDLAVRGNTIYF | TGCGCCAGCAGCCAAGATTTAGCCGTACGTGGAAACACCATATATTTT
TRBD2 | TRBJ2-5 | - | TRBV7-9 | CASSDTSGSGETQYF | TGTGCCAGCAGCGATACTAGCGGGAGTGGGGAGACCCAGTACTTC
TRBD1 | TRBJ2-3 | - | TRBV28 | CASNRGGRSTDTQYF | TGTGCCAGCAACCGAGGGGGCAGGAGCACAGATACGCAGTATTTT
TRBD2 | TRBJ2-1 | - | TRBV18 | CASSPRTSGGAYNEQFF | TGTGCCAGCTCACCAAGGACTAGCGGGGGGGCTTACAATGAGCAGTTCTTC
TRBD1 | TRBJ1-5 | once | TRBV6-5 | CASKDRGGQPQHF | TGTGCCAGCAAGGACAGGGGCGGACAGCCCCAGCATTTT
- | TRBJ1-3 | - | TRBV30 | CAWSISVAGNTIYF | TGTGCCTGGAGTATTAGTGTAGCTGGAAACACCATATATTTT
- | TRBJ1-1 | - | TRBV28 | CASGNRDAEAFF | TGTGCCAGCGGTAACAGGGACGCTGAAGCTTTCTTT
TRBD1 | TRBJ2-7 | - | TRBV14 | CASSHGGQYEQYF | TGTGCCAGCAGCCATGGGGGACAGTACGAGCAGTACTTC
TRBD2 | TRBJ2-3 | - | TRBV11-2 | CASSLGLAGGDTQYF | TGTGCCAGCAGCTTAGGGCTAGCGGGGGGAGATACGCAGTATTTT
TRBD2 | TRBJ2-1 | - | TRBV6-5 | CASSPLAGVQNEQFF | TGTGCCAGCAGCCCACTAGCGGGAGTTCAGAATGAGCAGTTCTTC
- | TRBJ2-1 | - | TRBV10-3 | CAISESPQRRYNEQFF | TGTGCCATCAGTGAGTCCCCCCAAAGGAGGTACAATGAGCAGTTCTTC
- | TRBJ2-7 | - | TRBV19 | CASSIASATYEQYF | TGTGCCAGTAGTATCGCTAGCGCAACCTACGAGCAGTACTTC
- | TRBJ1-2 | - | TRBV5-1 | CASSLNRADRHGYTF | TGCGCCAGCAGCTTGAACAGGGCAGATCGGCATGGCTACACCTTC
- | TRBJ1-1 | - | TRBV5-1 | CASGHGGRNPEAFF | TGCGCCAGCGGCCATGGGGGGAGGAACCCTGAAGCTTTCTTT
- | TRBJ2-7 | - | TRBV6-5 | CASSNPTGYEQYF | TGTGCCAGCAGTAACCCCACCGGCTACGAGCAGTACTTC
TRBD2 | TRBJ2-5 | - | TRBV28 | CASTRGAGGRQETQYF | TGTGCCAGCACACGAGGGGCGGGAGGACGCCAAGAGACCCAGTACTTC
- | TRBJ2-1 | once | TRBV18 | CASSPTAGAYNEQFF | TGTGCCAGCTCACCGACGGCAGGGGCCTACAATGAGCAGTTCTTC
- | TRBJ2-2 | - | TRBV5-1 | CASSLGGEITGELFF | TGCGCCAGCAGCTTAGGGGGGGAGATCACCGGGGAGCTGTTTTTT
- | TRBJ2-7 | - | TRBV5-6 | CASSLSGLYEQYF | TGTGCCAGCAGCTTATCAGGACTCTACGAGCAGTACTTC
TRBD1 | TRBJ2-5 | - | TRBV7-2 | CASSSTASTGGGTQYF | TGTGCCAGCAGTTCCACCGCCTCGACAGGGGGTGGGACCCAGTACTTC
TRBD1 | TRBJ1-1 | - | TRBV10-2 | CASSGTGDTEAFF | TGCGCCAGTAGCGGGACAGGGGACACTGAAGCTTTCTTT
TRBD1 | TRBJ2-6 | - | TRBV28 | CASSSNRGYFGANVLTF | TGTGCCAGCAGTAGCAACAGGGGGTATTTTGGGGCCAACGTCCTGACTTTC
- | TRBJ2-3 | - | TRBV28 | CASSWAGSTQYF | TGTGCCAGCAGCTGGGCTGGGAGTACGCAGTATTTT
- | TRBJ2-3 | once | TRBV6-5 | CASSILGFSTDTQYF | TGTGCCAGCAGTATACTAGGTTTTAGTACAGATACGCAGTATTTT
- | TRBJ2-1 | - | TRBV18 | CASSEGGASYNEQFF | TGTGCCAGCTCGGAAGGGGGGGCCTCCTACAATGAGCAGTTCTTC
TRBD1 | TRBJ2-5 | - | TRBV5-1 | CASSPATGIETQYF | TGCGCCAGCAGCCCTGCGACAGGGATAGAGACCCAGTACTTC
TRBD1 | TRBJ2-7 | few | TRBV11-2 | CASSHPGQVVYEQYF | TGTGCCAGCAGCCACCCCGGACAGGTAGTTTACGAGCAGTACTTC
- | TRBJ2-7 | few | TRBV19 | CASSKLASYEQYF | TGTGCCAGTAGTAAACTAGCCTCCTACGAGCAGTACTTC
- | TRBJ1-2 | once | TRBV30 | CAWTGLYGYTF | TGTGCCTGGACCGGTCTCTATGGCTACACCTTC
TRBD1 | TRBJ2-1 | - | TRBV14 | CASSQAGQGANEQFF | TGTGCCAGCAGCCAAGCGGGACAGGGGGCTAATGAGCAGTTCTTC